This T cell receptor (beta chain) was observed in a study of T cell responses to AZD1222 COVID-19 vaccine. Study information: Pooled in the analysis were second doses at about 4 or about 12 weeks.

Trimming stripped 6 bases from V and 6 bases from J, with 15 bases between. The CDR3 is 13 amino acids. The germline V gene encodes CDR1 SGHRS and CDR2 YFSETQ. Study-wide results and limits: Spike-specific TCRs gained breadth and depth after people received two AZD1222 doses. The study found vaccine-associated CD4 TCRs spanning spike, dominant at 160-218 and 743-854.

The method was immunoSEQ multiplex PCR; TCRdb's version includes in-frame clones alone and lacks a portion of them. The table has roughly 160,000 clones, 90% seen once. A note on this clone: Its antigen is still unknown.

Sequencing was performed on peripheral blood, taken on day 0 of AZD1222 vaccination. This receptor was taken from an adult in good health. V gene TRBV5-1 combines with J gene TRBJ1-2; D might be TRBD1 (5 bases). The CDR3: CASTPRGGDGYTF. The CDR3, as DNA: TGCGCCAGCACCCCCCGGGGGGGGGATGGCTACACCTTC.